This T cell receptor (beta chain) emerged from a study of cytomegalovirus exposure and HLA in healthy donors. Study-wide context: HLA-typed donors contributed about 85 million unique TCRs, which were held in an early data release.

The PCR contained 60 Vbeta and 13 Jbeta primers. Clones were sequenced by immunoSEQ multiplex PCR, and TCRdb holds only the in-frame ones, with some missing. Here the sample spans roughly 180,000 clones, 84% being singletons. V shed 5 bases and J 2 bases; nucleotides not matched to a gene: 6. The CDR3 is 15 residues long. Germline V CDR1 and CDR2: KGHSH, LQKENI. Of note for this clone: Its antigen is as yet unknown.

The study's findings and limits: A missense variant in DCLRE1C was later tied to TCR beta V- and J-gene trimming. HLA restriction was apparent for most CMV-associated TCR beta chains in a later analysis. Later, an analysis found that common viral pathogens appeared to be linked with several of the most significant clusters.

The J gene is TRBJ2-1, the V gene TRBV18; 7 positions match TRBD2. The receptor was derived from a man aged 25 to 40 in good health and CMV-seronegative. Material: PBMCs. The CDR3 reads CASSSSLAAYNEQFF. The DNA of the CDR3 is TGTGCCAGCTCATCTAGCCTAGCGGCCTACAATGAGCAGTTCTTC.